The entry below gives a single T cell receptor beta chain sequence along with its context. This record belongs to a study of OX40 agonist ivuxolimab in advanced cancers. The method was immunoSEQ multiplex PCR; TCRdb's version includes in-frame clones alone and lacks a portion of them. The profile shows 42,000 or so clones, more than 70% of them singletons. This CDR3 spans 12 amino acids. In germline, CDR1 is SGHDN, CDR2 FVKESK. V dropped 3 bases and J dropped 13 bases, with 10 bases sitting between them. Sequenced here: CD4+ or CD8+ T cells sorted from blood, sampled in a trial of the OX40 agonist ivuxolimab. This sequence joins TRBV14 and TRBJ1-6, with D maybe TRBD1 (6 bases). The source of this sequence is an adult with an advanced solid tumor such as melanoma, head and neck, liver or kidney cancer. CDR3 loop: CASSQKQGPLHF. The CDR3 region has the DNA TGTGCCAGCAGCCAGAAACAGGGTCCCCTCCACTTT.